This T cell receptor beta chain was captured in a study of cytomegalovirus exposure and HLA in healthy donors. The V gene's germline CDR1 is MRHNA and CDR2 SNTAGT. This CDR3 is 15 amino acids long. The junction had 8 bases not matched to a gene; V was cut back by 2 bases and J by 9 bases. The primer mix had 60 Vbeta and 13 Jbeta primers. TCRdb keeps only in-frame clones here, not all; method: immunoSEQ multiplex PCR. The sample lists more than 140,000 clones, roughly 82% occurring once. Sequencing was done on a sample of PBMCs. The sequence was collected from a young man in good health and CMV-seropositive. The chain recombines TRBV6-4 with TRBJ2-1; 9 bases agree with TRBD2. CDR3 in amino acids: CASSDGAGGESEQFF. CDR3 in DNA: TGTGCCAGCAGTGACGGAGCGGGAGGAGAAAGTGAGCAGTTCTTC.